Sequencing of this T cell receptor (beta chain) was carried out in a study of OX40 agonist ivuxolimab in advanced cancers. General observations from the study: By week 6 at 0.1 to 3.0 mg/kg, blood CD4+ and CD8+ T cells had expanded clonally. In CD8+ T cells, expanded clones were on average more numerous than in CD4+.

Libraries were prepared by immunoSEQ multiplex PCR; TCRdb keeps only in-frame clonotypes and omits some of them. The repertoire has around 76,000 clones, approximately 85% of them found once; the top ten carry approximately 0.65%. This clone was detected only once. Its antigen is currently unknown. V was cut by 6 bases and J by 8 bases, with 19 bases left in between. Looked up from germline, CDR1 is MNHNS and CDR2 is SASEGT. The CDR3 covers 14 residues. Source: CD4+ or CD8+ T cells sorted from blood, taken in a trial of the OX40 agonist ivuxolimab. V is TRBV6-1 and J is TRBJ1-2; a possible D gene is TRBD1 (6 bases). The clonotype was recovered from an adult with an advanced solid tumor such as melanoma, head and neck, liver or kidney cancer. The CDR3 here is CASRGETGLVGYTF. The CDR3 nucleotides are TGTGCCAGCAGGGGGGAAACAGGGCTGGTAGGCTACACCTTC.